The T cell receptor (beta chain) under discussion was sequenced for a study of T cells in Graves' hyperthyroidism and ophthalmopathy. Germline V gives CDR1 DFQATT, CDR2 SNEGSKA (reference sequence). The CDR3 spans 15 residues. The V gene end was trimmed by 2 bases and the J gene end by 3 bases; junction bases not matched to a gene: 6. The investigators amplified TCR beta CDR3 regions from RNA transcripts. The HTBI primer set drove a first-round RT-PCR of the TCR CDR3. In TCRdb, the multiplex PCR reads were re-called with MiXCR into one record per CDR3 protein. The sample includes about 700,000 distinct CDR3 sequences, less than 15% of them seen just once. This clonotype was recorded at least ten times. The hyperthyroidism patients had all been newly diagnosed, and their disease duration was under 2 months. Their ages ranged from 18 to 65 years. Investigators excluded patients with uncontrolled infection, other autoimmune disease, pregnancy or lactation.

Material: blood. This TCR was sampled from a woman aged 18-30 years with Graves' hyperthyroidism. The V gene is TRBV20-1, the J gene TRBJ2-3; TRBD2 matches 9 bases. This CDR3 is CSARHSGRGTDTQYF. CDR3 sequence (DNA): TGCAGTGCTAGACATAGCGGGAGAGGGACAGATACGCAGTATTTT.